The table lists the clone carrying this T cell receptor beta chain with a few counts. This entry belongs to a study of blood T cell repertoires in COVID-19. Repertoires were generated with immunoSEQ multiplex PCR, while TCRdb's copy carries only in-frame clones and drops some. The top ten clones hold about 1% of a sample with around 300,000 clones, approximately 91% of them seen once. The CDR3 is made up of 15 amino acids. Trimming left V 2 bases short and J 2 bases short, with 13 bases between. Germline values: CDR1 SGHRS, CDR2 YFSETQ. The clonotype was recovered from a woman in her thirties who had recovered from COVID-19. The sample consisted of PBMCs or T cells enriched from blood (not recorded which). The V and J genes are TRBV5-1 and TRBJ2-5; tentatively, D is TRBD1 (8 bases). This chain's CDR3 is CASSLQGGWQETQYF. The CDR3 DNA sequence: TGCGCCAGCAGCTTACAGGGGGGGTGGCAAGAGACCCAGTACTTC.